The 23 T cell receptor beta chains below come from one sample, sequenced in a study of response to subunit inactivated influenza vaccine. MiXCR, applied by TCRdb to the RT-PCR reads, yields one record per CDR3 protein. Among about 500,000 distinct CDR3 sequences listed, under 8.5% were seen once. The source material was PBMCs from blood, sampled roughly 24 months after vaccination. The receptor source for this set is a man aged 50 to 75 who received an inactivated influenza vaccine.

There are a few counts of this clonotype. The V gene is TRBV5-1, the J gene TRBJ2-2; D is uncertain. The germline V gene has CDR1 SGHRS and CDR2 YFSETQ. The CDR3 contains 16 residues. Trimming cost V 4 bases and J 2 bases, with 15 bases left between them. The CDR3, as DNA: TGCGCCAGCAGCCTCGGTAATTGGGTTAACACCGGGGAGCTGTTTTTT. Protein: CASSLGNWVNTGELFF.

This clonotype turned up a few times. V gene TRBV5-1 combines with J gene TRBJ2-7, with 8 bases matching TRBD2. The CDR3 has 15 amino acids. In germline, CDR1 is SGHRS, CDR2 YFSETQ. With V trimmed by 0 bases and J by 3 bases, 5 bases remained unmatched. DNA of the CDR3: TGCGCCAGCAGCTTGGGAGGTAGCGGGGTCTACGAGCAGTACTTC. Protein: CASSLGGSGVYEQYF. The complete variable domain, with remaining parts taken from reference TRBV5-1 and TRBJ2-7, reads KAGVTQTPRYLIKTRGQQVTLSCSPISGHRSVSWYQQTPGQGLQFLFEYFSETQRNKGNFPGRFSGRQFSNSRSEMNVSTLELGDSALYLCASSLGGSGVYEQYFGPGTRLTVT.

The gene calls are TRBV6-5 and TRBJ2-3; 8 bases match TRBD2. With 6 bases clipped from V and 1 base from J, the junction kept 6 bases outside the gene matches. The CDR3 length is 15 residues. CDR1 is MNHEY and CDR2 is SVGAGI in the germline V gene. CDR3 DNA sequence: TGTGCCAGCAGGTATAGCGGGGCCCGCACAGATACGCAGTATTTT. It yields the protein CASRYSGARTDTQYF.

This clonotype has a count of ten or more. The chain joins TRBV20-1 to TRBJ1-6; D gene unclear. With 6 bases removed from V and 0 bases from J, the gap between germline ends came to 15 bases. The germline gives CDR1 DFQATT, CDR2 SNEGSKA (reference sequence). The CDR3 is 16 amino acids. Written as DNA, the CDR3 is TGCAGTGCCACGGGTAGAGTGGGCTCCTATAATTCACCCCTCCACTTT. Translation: CSATGRVGSYNSPLHF.

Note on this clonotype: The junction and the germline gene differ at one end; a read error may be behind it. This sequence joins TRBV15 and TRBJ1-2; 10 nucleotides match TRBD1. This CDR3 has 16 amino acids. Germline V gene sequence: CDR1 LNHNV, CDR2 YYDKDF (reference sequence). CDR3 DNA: TGTGCCACCAGGAGCCCCGGGACAGGGGAGGCCTACGGCTTCACCTTC. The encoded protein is CATRSPGTGEAYGFTF.

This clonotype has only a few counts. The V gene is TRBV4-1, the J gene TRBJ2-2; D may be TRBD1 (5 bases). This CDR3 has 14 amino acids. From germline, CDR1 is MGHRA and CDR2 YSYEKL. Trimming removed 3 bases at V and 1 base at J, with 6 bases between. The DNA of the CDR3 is TGCGCCAGCAGCCACAGGGTGAACACCGGGGAGCTGTTTTTT. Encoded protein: CASSHRVNTGELFF.

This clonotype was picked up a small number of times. The CDR3 DNA reads as TGCAGTGCTCAACCGGGACGGACTATCAATTCACCCCTCCACTTT. Its translation is CSAQPGRTINSPLHF. This chain uses TRBV20-1 with TRBJ1-6; possibly TRBD1 for D (5 bases). This CDR3 has 15 residues. V was clipped by 5 bases and J by 7 bases, with 18 bases between them. Germline CDR1 and CDR2: DFQATT and SNEGSKA (reference sequence).

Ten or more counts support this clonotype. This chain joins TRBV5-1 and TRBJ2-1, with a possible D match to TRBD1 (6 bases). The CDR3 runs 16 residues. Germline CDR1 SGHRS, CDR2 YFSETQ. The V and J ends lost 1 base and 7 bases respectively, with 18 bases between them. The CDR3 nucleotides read TGCGCCAGCAGCTTGTTTTCAGGGGCCCGCCCTAATGAGCAGTTCTTC. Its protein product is CASSLFSGARPNEQFF.

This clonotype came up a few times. The CDR3 DNA is TGTGCCAGCAGCCAGGGACTAGCGGTCCAAGAGACCCAGTACTTC. Translated: CASSQGLAVQETQYF. This chain connects TRBV7-9 to TRBJ2-5; 11 nucleotides agree with TRBD2. The trim removed 5 bases at V and 1 base at J, leaving 3 bases unmatched. This CDR3 region has 15 residues. CDR1 is SEHNR and CDR2 is FQNEAQ in the germline V gene (reference sequence).

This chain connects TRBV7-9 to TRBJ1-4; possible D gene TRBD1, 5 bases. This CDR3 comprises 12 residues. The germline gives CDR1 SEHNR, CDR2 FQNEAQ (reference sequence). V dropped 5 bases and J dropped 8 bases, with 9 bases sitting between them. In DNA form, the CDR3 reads TGTGCCAGCAGCCCCGGGGCCGAAAAACTGTTTTTT. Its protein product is CASSPGAEKLFF.

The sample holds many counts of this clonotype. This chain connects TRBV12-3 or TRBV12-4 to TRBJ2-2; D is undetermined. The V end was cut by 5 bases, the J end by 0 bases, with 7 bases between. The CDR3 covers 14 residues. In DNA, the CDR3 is TGTGCCAGCAGTCGCAGCCCGAACACCGGGGAGCTGTTTTTT. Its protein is CASSRSPNTGELFF.

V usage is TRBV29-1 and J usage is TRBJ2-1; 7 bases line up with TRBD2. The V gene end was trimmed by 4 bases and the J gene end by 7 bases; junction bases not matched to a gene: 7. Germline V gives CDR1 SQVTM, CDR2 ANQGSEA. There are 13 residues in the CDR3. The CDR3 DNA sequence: TGCAGCGTTGGCGGCGGGAGTTTGAATGAGCAGTTCTTC. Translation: CSVGGGSLNEQFF.

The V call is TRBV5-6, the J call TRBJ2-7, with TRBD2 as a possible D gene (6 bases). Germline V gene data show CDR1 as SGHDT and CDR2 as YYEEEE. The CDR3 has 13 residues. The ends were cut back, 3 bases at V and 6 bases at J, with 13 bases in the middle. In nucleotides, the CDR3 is TGTGCCAGCAGCTGGGGGGACTTGTCCGAGCAGTACTTC. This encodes CASSWGDLSEQYF.

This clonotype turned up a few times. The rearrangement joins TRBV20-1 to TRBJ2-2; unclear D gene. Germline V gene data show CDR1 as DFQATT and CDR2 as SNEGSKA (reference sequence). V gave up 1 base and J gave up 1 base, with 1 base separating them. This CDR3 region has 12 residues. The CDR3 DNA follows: TGCAGTGCTAGAGTGAACACCGGGGAGCTGTTTTTT. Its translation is CSARVNTGELFF.

CDR3 loop: CASTKLAGGQLYNEQFF. As DNA, the CDR3 is TGTGCCAGCACCAAACTAGCGGGAGGCCAACTATACAATGAGCAGTTCTTC. J is TRBJ2-1 and V is TRBV12-3 or TRBV12-4; 12 bases are shared with TRBD2. J lost 4 bases, V lost 7 bases, and 11 bases had no gene match. The CDR3 runs 17 residues.

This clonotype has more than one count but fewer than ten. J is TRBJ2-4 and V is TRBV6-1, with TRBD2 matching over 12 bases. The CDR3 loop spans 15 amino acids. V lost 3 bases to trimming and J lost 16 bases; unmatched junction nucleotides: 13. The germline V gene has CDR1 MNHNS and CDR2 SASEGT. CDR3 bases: TGTGCCAGCAGTGATCGGGGACTAGCGGGTACCCCCCAATACTTC. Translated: CASSDRGLAGTPQYF.

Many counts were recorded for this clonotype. The CDR3 nucleotides are TGCAGTGCTAGTCGAGGTTACAATGAGCAGTTCTTC. Its translation: CSASRGYNEQFF. The gene calls are TRBV20-1 and TRBJ2-1; no firm D call. CDR3 size: 12 residues. Germline V gene data show CDR1 as DFQATT and CDR2 as SNEGSKA (reference sequence). Trimming left V 3 bases short and J 4 bases short, with 7 bases between.

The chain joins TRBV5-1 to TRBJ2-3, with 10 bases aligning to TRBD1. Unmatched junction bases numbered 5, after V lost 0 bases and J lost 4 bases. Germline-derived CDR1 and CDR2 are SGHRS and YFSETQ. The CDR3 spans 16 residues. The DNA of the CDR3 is TGCGCCAGCAGCTTGGGACAGGGGGCCGTCGCAGATACGCAGTATTTT. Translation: CASSLGQGAVADTQYF. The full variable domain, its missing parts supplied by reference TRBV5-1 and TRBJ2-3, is KAGVTQTPRYLIKTRGQQVTLSCSPISGHRSVSWYQQTPGQGLQFLFEYFSETQRNKGNFPGRFSGRQFSNSRSEMNVSTLELGDSALYLCASSLGQGAVADTQYFGPGTRLTVL.

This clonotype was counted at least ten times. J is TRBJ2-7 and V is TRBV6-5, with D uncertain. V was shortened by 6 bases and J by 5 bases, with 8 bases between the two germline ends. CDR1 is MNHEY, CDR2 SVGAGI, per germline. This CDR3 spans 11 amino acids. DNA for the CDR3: TGTGCCAGCAGGTCTTTGGACGAGCAGTACTTC. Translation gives CASRSLDEQYF.

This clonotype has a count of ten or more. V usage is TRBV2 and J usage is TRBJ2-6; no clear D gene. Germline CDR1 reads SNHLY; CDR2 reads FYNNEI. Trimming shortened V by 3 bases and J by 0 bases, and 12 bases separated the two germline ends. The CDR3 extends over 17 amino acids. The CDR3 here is CASSDPFSTSGANVLTF. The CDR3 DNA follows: TGTGCCAGCAGTGACCCTTTCTCCACCTCTGGGGCCAACGTCCTGACTTTC.

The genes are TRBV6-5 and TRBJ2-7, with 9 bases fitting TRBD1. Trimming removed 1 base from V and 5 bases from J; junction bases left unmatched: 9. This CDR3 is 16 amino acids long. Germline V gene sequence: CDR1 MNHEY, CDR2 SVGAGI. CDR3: CASSYWGTGLVHEQYF. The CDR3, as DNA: TGTGCCAGCAGTTACTGGGGGACAGGGCTTGTCCACGAGCAGTACTTC.

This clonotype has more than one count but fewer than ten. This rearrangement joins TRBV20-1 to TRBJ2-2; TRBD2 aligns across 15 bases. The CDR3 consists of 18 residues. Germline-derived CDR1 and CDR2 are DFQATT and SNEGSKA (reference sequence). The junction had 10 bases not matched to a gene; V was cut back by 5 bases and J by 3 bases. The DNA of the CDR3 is TGCAGTGCTGACCCTGGACTAGCGGGGGGGCCGGACACCGGGGAGCTGTTTTTT. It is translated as CSADPGLAGGPDTGELFF.

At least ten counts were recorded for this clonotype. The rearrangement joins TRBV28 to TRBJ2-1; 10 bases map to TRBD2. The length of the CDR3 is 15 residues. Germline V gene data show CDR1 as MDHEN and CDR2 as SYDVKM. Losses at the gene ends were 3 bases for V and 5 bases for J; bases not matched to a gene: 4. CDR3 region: CASSFSGRVHNEQFF. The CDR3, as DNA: TGTGCCAGCAGTTTCAGCGGGAGGGTCCACAATGAGCAGTTCTTC.